This T cell receptor beta chain was sequenced in a study of T cells in Graves' hyperthyroidism and ophthalmopathy. Study-wide context: Blood from the periphery was taken at initial diagnosis, before any treatment. Findings and limits, study-wide: A model built on 13 V-J features separated ophthalmopathy from stable hyperthyroidism. Most clonotypes expanded in thyroid above 0.001 were likewise present in blood.

Deletions cut 1 base from V and 8 bases from J, with 8 bases between. Germline lookup yields CDR1 DFQATT and CDR2 SNEGSKA (reference sequence). The length of the CDR3 is 11 residues. TCR beta CDR3 sequences were amplified from RNA transcripts. Researchers ran a first-round RT-PCR on the TCR CDR3 using the HTBI primer set. Each CDR3 protein gets one entry after TCRdb re-called the multiplex PCR reads with MiXCR. The profile covers 600,000 or so distinct CDR3 sequences, with 13% to 15% appearing a single time and approximately 12% taken by the ten largest. Concerning this clonotype: Its matching antigen is unknown.

Orbital computed tomography and thyroid ultrasound, together with serum TRAb and thyroxine and clinical symptoms, were used for diagnoses. The chain couples TRBV20-1 to TRBJ1-2, with unresolved D. The sequenced sample was blood. This TCR was recovered from a woman aged 50 to 60 with Graves' ophthalmopathy. CDR3 bases: TGCAGTGCTAGAGGACTTCGCGGCTACACCTTC. Translation gives CSARGLRGYTF.